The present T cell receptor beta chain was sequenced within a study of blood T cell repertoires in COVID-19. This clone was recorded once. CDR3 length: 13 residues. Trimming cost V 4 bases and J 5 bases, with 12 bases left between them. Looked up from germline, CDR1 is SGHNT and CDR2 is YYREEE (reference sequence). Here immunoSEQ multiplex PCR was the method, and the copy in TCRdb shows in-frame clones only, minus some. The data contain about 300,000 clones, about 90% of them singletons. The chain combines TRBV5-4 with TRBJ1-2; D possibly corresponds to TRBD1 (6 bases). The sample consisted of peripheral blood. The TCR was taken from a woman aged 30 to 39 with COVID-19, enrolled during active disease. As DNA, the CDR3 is TGTGCCAGCAGCCCGGACAGATGGTATGGCTACACCTTC. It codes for CASSPDRWYGYTF.